This T cell receptor beta chain derives from a study of T cell responses to AZD1222 COVID-19 vaccine. Study-wide points: Only a handful of people who got AZD1222 tested seropositive at baseline.

The method was immunoSEQ multiplex PCR; TCRdb's version includes in-frame clones alone and lacks a portion of them. The data show 100,000 to 150,000 clones, 65% to 90% seen once. As concerns this clone: Its antigen is unknown.

The sample here was peripheral blood, taken on day 0 of AZD1222 vaccination. The receptor's source is an adult in good health.

CDR3 loop: CASSAPRPQHF. The CDR3, as DNA: TGTGCCAGCAGTGCCCCTCGGCCCCAGCATTTT. The rearrangement joins TRBV2 to TRBJ1-5; D gene ambiguous. Germline V gene lookup returns CDR1 SNHLY and CDR2 FYNNEI. V lost 4 bases, J lost 9 bases, and 7 bases lay in between. CDR3 length: 11 residues.